These T cell receptor beta chains were read from a single sample in a study of shared clonotypes between healthy human individuals. Generated by immunoSEQ multiplex PCR, the TCRdb table keeps only in-frame clones and is missing some. The table has more than 2 million clones, almost 96% seen once; the top ten hold over 0.1%. Specimen: naive CD4+ T cells sorted from blood. The receptors stem from a man younger than 30 in good health. The CDR3 runs from the conserved cysteine through the conserved F or W. D genes are given only for firm matches.

TRBD1,TRBJ2-6,TRBV10-3,TGTGCCATTGGACAGGGGGCCTCTGGGGCCAACGTCCTGACTTTC,CAIGQGASGANVLTF
-,TRBJ1-6,TRBV18,TGTGCCAGCTCACCGGATTCAGGGAATAATTCACCCCTCCACTTT,CASSPDSGNNSPLHF
-,TRBJ1-1,TRBV7-9,TGTGCCAGCAGCACGAGGGGAGGGCGGAACACTGAAGCTTTCTTT,CASSTRGGRNTEAFF
-,TRBJ1-1,TRBV29-1,TGCAGCGTTGTCCAGGCGAACACTGAAGCTTTCTTT,CSVVQANTEAFF
TRBD2,TRBJ2-7,TRBV5-6,TGTGCCAGCAGCTGGACCCTAGCGGGGCTGACCTACGAGCAGTACTTC,CASSWTLAGLTYEQYF
TRBD1,TRBJ2-5,TRBV5-1,TGCGCCAGCAGCTTGACAGGGACAGCGCAAGAGACCCAGTACTTC,CASSLTGTAQETQYF
-,TRBJ1-6,TRBV19,TGTGCCAGTAGTGCGCAGGGTTGGGGGAGCTATAATTCACCCCTCCACTTT,CASSAQGWGSYNSPLHF
-,TRBJ1-5,TRBV18,TGTGCCAGCTCACCAGGGGTTAGCCAGCCCCAGCATTTT,CASSPGVSQPQHF
-,TRBJ1-1,TRBV6-6,TGTGCCAGCAGTTCCTTCAGCGGGACTGAAGCTTTCTTT,CASSSFSGTEAFF
-,TRBJ2-1,TRBV28,TGTGCCAGCAGCCGGAGCGAATTTGGCTCCTACAATGAGCAGTTCTTC,CASSRSEFGSYNEQFF
-,TRBJ2-7,TRBV10-3,TGTGCCATCACCAAACCCTACGAGCAGTACTTC,CAITKPYEQYF
-,TRBJ2-7,TRBV10-3,TGTGCCATCAGTACAGGGTCTCCCTACGAGCAGTACTTC,CAISTGSPYEQYF
-,TRBJ2-2,TRBV5-4,TGTGCCAGCAGCTTGGGCCTAGCAGCCACCGGGGAGCTGTTTTTT,CASSLGLAATGELFF
-,TRBJ1-4,TRBV28,TGTGCCAGCGGGGGGTATCAAGAAAAACTGTTTTTT,CASGGYQEKLFF
-,TRBJ2-3,TRBV14,TGTGCCAGCACCCGCGGGGTCTTCACAGATACGCAGTATTTT,CASTRGVFTDTQYF
-,TRBJ1-2,TRBV27,TGTGCCAGCAGTTTATCATCAACCGGGTATGGCTACACCTTC,CASSLSSTGYGYTF
-,TRBJ1-1,TRBV7-9,TGTGCCAGCAGCTTAGCGCCTCCCAGAGGAGGTGAAGCTTTCTTT,CASSLAPPRGGEAFF
-,TRBJ1-4,TRBV11-2,TGTGCCAGCAGCTTAGTATCTGGCAGGGGTTGGGAAAAACTGTTTTTT,CASSLVSGRGWEKLFF
-,TRBJ2-2,TRBV5-1,TGCGCCAGCAGCTTAGCGGTGAACACCGGGGAGCTGTTTTTT,CASSLAVNTGELFF
-,TRBJ2-6,TRBV9,TGTGCCAGCAGCGCGCCGGAGGTACTCGATCCTGGGGCCAACGTCCTGACTTTC,CASSAPEVLDPGANVLTF
-,TRBJ2-1,TRBV1,TGCACCAGCAGCCAAGGGGGCGCCCGTGGACTAGGGAAGAGTGAGCAGTTCTTC,CTSSQGGARGLGKSEQFF
-,TRBJ1-1,TRBV5-6,TGTGCCAGCAGCTTGTACAGTTCCGAAGCTTTCTTT,CASSLYSSEAFF